The present entry profiles one TCR beta chain with its context. Its target is not known. This entry belongs to a study of tissue T cells after allogeneic stem cell transplantation. There are 17 residues in the CDR3. Germline loops: CDR1 MNHGY, CDR2 SVAAGI. With 5 bases removed from V and 3 bases from J, the gap between germline ends came to 23 bases. Libraries were prepared by immunoSEQ multiplex PCR; TCRdb keeps only in-frame clonotypes and omits some of them. The sample has 25,000 to 30,000 clones, around 90% seen once; the top ten hold roughly 2%. Findings and caveats of the study: Only a limited share of tissue TCRs appeared in blood or spleen. Anatomically similar tissues had similar TCR repertoires within each patient.

Sample: blood, taken before transplantation. This TCR was sampled from an older male donor who later had graft-versus-host disease after an allogeneic stem cell transplant. The chain employs TRBV6-9 and TRBJ2-7, with D possibly being TRBD1 (6 bases). DNA of the CDR3: TGTGCCAGCAGTCTAACTAATAAACAGGGATGGTGCTACGAGCAGTACTTC. This sequence encodes CASSLTNKQGWCYEQYF.